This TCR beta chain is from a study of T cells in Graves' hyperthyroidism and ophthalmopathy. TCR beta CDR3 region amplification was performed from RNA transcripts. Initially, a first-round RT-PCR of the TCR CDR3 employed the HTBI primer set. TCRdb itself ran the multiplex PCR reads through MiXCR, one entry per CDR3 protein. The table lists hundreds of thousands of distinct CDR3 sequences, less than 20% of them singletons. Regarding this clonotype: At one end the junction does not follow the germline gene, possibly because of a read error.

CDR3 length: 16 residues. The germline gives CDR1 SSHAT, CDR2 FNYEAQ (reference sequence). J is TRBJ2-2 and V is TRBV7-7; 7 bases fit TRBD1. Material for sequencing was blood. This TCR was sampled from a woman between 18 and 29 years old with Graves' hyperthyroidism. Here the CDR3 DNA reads TGTGCTAGCAGCCCGACAGGGACCTCGAACACCGGGGAGCTGTTTTTT. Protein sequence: CASSPTGTSNTGELFF. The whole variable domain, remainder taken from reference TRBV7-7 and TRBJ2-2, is GAGVSQSPRYKVTKRGQDVTLRCDPISSHATLYWYQQALGQGPEFLTYFNYEAQPDKSGLPSDRFSAERPEGSISTLTIQRTEQRDSAMYRCASSPTGTSNTGELFFGEGSRLTVL.